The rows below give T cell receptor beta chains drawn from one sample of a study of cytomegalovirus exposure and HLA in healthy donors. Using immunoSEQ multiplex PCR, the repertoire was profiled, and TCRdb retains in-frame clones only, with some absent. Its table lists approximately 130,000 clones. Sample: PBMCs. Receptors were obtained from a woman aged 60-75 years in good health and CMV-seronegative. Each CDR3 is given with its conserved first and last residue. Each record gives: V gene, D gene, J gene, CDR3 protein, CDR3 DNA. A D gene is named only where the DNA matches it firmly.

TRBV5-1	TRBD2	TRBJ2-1	CASRLGTGTSSYNEQFF	TGCGCCAGCAGATTGGGGACCGGGACTAGCTCCTACAATGAGCAGTTCTTC
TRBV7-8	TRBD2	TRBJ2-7	CASSSSGRALGQYF	TGTGCCAGCAGCTCCAGCGGGAGGGCCCTCGGGCAGTACTTC
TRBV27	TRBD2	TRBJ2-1	CASSDRAGGNDEQFF	TGTGCCAGCAGTGATAGAGCGGGGGGTAACGATGAGCAGTTCTTC
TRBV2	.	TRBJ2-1	CASRPRGRNEQFF	TGTGCCAGCAGGCCCCGTGGGAGGAATGAGCAGTTCTTC
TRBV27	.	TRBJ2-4	CASTASDKNIQYF	TGTGCCAGCACGGCTAGCGACAAAAACATTCAGTACTTC
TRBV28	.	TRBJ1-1	CASSFQARAEAFF	TGTGCCAGCAGTTTCCAGGCGCGGGCTGAAGCTTTCTTT
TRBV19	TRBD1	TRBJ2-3	CASSTPWGQGTDTQYF	TGTGCCAGTAGTACCCCCTGGGGACAGGGCACAGATACGCAGTATTTT
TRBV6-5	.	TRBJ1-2	CASSEGAGYTF	TGTGCCAGCAGTGAGGGAGCCGGCTACACCTTC
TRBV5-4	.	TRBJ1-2	CASSPKSGGANYGYTF	TGTGCCAGCAGCCCAAAAAGCGGGGGGGCTAACTATGGCTACACCTTC
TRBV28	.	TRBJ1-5	CASSLSPGLGQPQHF	TGTGCCAGCAGTTTAAGTCCGGGGTTGGGTCAGCCCCAGCATTTT
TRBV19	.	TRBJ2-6	CASSIELGTGANVLTF	TGTGCCAGTAGTATAGAGCTTGGCACTGGGGCCAACGTCCTGACTTTC
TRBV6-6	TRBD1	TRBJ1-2	CASQDRGGYGYTF	TGTGCCAGCCAGGACAGGGGTGGCTATGGCTACACCTTC
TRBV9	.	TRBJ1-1	CASSVTGNTEAFF	TGTGCCAGCAGCGTCACAGGGAACACTGAAGCTTTCTTT
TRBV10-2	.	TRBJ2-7	CASSSSAYEQYF	TGCGCCAGCAGTTCCAGCGCCTACGAGCAGTACTTC
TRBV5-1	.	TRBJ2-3	CASSLVGRITDTQYF	TGCGCCAGCAGCTTAGTCGGTAGAATCACAGATACGCAGTATTTT
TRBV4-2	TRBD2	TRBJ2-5	CASSQATAGVGETQYF	TGTGCCAGCAGCCAAGCAACAGCGGGAGTTGGGGAGACCCAGTACTTC
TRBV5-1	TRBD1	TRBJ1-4	CASSRGQGYEKLFF	TGCGCCAGCAGCCGGGGACAGGGTTATGAAAAACTGTTTTTT
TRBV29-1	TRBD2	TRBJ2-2	CSVGSGAGELFF	TGCAGCGTTGGTAGCGGGGCCGGGGAGCTGTTTTTT
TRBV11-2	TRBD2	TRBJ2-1	CASSYSSGGYNEQFF	TGTGCCAGCAGCTACTCTAGCGGGGGCTACAATGAGCAGTTCTTC
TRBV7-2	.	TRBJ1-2	CASSVQGPPFYNYGYTF	TGTGCCAGCAGCGTACAGGGCCCACCTTTCTATAACTATGGCTACACCTTC
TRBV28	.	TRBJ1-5	CASGFPGEPLYSNQPQHF	TGTGCCAGCGGGTTCCCAGGGGAGCCCCTATATAGCAATCAGCCCCAGCATTTT
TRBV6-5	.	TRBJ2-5	CASRRTIGLSETQYF	TGTGCCAGCAGGCGGACTATTGGTTTGTCGGAGACCCAGTACTTC
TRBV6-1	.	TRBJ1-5	CASNTVQYSNQPQHF	TGTGCCAGCAATACAGTTCAATATAGCAATCAGCCCCAGCATTTT
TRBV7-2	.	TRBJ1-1	CASSGYSGVNTEAFF	TGTGCCAGCAGCGGTTACTCCGGGGTAAACACTGAAGCTTTCTTT
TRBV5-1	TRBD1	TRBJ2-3	CASSLQGRFTDTQYF	TGCGCCAGCAGCTTACAGGGGCGTTTTACAGATACGCAGTATTTT
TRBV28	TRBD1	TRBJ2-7	CASTPGQGSYEQYF	TGTGCCAGCACTCCGGGACAGGGTTCCTACGAGCAGTACTTC
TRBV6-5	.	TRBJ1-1	CASSSSGVNTEAFF	TGTGCCAGCAGTTCGTCAGGGGTGAACACTGAAGCTTTCTTT
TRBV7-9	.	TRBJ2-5	CASSRSRGTQETQYF	TGTGCCAGCAGCCGTAGTCGCGGGACCCAAGAGACCCAGTACTTC
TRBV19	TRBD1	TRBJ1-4	CASSMGVPGQRYNEKLFF	TGTGCCAGTAGTATGGGGGTTCCGGGACAGAGATACAATGAAAAACTGTTTTTT
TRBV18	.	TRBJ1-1	CASSREGGNTEAFF	TGTGCCAGCTCACGGGAAGGGGGGAACACTGAAGCTTTCTTT
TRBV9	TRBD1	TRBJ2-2	CASSVLGQGDTGELFF	TGTGCCAGCAGCGTATTAGGACAGGGAGACACCGGGGAGCTGTTTTTT
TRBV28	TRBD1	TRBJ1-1	CASRGQGNTEAFF	TGTGCCAGCAGAGGACAGGGGAACACTGAAGCTTTCTTT
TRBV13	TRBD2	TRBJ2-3	CASSTTRGVTTDTQYF	TGTGCCAGCAGTACCACGCGGGGGGTTACCACAGATACGCAGTATTTT
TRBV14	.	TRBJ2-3	CASTPGGVFTDTQYF	TGTGCCAGCACCCCTGGAGGGGTATTCACAGATACGCAGTATTTT
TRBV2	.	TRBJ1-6	CASSEQGDPPLHF	TGTGCCAGCAGTGAACAGGGCGACCCACCCCTCCACTTT
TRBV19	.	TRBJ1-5	CASSIGPREPSQPQHF	TGTGCCAGTAGTATAGGTCCCCGGGAGCCCAGTCAGCCCCAGCATTTT
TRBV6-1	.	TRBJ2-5	CASRAGGETQYF	TGTGCCAGCAGGGCAGGGGGGGAGACCCAGTACTTC
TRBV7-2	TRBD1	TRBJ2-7	CASSSGQPYEQYF	TGTGCCAGCAGCTCGGGACAGCCCTACGAGCAGTACTTC
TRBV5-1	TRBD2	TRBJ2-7	CASSLAKTSGVSYEQYF	TGCGCCAGCAGCTTGGCGAAAACTAGCGGGGTCTCCTACGAGCAGTACTTC
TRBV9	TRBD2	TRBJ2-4	CASSLTATSGTKLAKNIQYF	TGTGCCAGCAGCCTCACCGCGACTAGCGGGACCAAACTAGCCAAAAACATTCAGTACTTC
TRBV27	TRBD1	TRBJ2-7	CASLGMTGRSYEQYF	TGTGCCAGTCTAGGGATGACAGGGAGAAGTTACGAGCAGTACTTC
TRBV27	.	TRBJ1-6	CASSLTRAEVNNSPLHF	TGTGCCAGCAGTTTAACCAGAGCGGAGGTAAATAATTCACCCCTCCATTTT
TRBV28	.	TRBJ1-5	CASRVAGRSNQPQHF	TGTGCCAGCAGGGTCGCAGGGAGGAGCAATCAGCCCCAGCATTTT
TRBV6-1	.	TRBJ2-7	CASTPAYEQYF	TGTGCCAGCACCCCGGCCTACGAGCAGTACTTC
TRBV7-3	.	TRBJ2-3	CASSYKQGLFTDTQYF	TGTGCCAGCAGCTACAAACAGGGTTTGTTCACAGATACGCAGTATTTT